This T cell receptor beta chain was sequenced for a study of CD8 T cells in ankylosing spondylitis. General study points: Relatively scarce in peripheral blood, disease-linked clones were CD8+.

Germline CDR1 is KGHSH and CDR2 is LQKENI. V lost 4 bases, J lost 7 bases, and 10 bases lay in between. The CDR3 is 12 amino acids. Of note for this clonotype: Antigen: not known.

The authors made TCR beta libraries by quantitative 5'-RACE with molecular barcodes. TCRdb called the 5' RACE reads again in MiXCR, with one record for every CDR3 protein. The table has some 150,000 distinct CDR3 sequences, roughly 44% seen once. The chain has TRBV18 and TRBJ1-2; no clear D. This receptor was obtained from a male donor with ankylosing spondylitis. Sequences were obtained from synovial fluid, either unsorted or a sorted T cell fraction (not recorded which). The CDR3 loop reads CASSLWRVGYTF. As DNA, the CDR3 is TGTGCCAGCTCACTATGGAGGGTTGGCTACACCTTC.